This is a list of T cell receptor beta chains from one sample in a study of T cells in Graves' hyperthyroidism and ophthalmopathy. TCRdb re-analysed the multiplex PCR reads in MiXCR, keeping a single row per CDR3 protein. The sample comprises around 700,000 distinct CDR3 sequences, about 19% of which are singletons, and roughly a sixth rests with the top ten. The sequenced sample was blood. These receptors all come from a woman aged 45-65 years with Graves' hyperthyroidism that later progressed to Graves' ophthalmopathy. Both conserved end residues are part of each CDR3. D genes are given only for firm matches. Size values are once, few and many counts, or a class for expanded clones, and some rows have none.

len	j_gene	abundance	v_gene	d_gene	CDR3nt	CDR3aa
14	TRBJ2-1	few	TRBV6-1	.	TGTGCCAGCAGTGAAGGAGTCAGAGGCAATGAGCAGTTCTTC	CASSEGVRGNEQFF
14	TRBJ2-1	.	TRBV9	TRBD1	TGTGCCAGCAGCTCCCGACAGGGGTTCGGTGAGCAGTTCTTC	CASSSRQGFGEQFF
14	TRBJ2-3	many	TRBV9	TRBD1	TGTGCCAGCAGCGCGGGACAGGGCCCAGATACGCAGTATTTT	CASSAGQGPDTQYF
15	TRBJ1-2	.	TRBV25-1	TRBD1	TGTGCCAGCAGTGACGCACTAACAGGGGCAGGAGGCTACACCTTC	CASSDALTGAGGYTF
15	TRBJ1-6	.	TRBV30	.	TGTGCCTGGAGTGTATCTGGGGGCAGGGCTTCACCCCTCCACTTT	CAWSVSGGRASPLHF
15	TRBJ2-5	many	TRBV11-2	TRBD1	TGTGCCAGCAGCTTAGAAGGACAGGGACGGGAGACCCAGTACTTC	CASSLEGQGRETQYF
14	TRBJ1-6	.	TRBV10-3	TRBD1	TGTGCCATCAGTGCGGACAGGGAATATTCACCCCTCCACTTT	CAISADREYSPLHF
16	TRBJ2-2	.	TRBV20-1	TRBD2	TGCAGTGCTAGAGATCATCTCGGGGGGGAGGCCGGGGAGCTGTTTTTT	CSARDHLGGEAGELFF
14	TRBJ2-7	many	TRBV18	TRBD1	TGTGCCAGCAGTCCCGGGACAGGTACCTACGAGCAGTACTTC	CASSPGTGTYEQYF
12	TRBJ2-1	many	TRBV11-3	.	TGTGCCAGCAGCCGACTCGATGATGAGCAGTTCTTC	CASSRLDDEQFF
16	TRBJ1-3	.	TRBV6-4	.	TGTGCCAGCACCGTTGCTCGGGGGGCGGGTGGAAACACCATATATTTT	CASTVARGAGGNTIYF
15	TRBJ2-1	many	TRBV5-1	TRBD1	TGCGCCAGCAGATCTCAGGGGGCTGTGGGCAATGAGCAGTTCTTC	CASRSQGAVGNEQFF
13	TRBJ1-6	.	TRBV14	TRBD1	TGTGCCAGCAGCGAACGACAGGGATCACCCCTCCACTTT	CASSERQGSPLHF
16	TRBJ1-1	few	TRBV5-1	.	TGCGCCAGCAGGGCCTTCGGGGGGCTGAGGGACACTGAAGCTTTCTTT	CASRAFGGLRDTEAFF
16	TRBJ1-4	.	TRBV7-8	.	TGTGCCAGCAGCTTGGGCTCCGTAGCAACTAATGAAAAACTGTTTTTT	CASSLGSVATNEKLFF
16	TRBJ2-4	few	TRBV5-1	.	TGCGCCAGCAGCTTCGTTGTGGGGGGTGCCAAAAACATTCAGTACTTC	CASSFVVGGAKNIQYF
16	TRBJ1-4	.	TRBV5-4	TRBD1	TGTGCCAGCAGCTTGGACCAGACAGGGGCTAATGAAAAACTGTTTTTT	CASSLDQTGANEKLFF